This T cell receptor beta chain was observed in a study of radiation and T cells in renal cell carcinoma. Study overall: Nephrectomy followed 15 Gy stereotactic body radiation by 4 weeks.

A word on this clone: As yet, its antigen is unknown.

Germline V gene lookup returns CDR1 MNHNS and CDR2 SASEGT. CDR3 length: 12 residues. Trimming removed 3 bases from V and 8 bases from J, with 10 bases in between. The study's findings and limits: Top tumor clonotypes rose in blood 2 weeks post-radiation, then contracted.

The table came from immunoSEQ multiplex PCR; TCRdb's copy has only in-frame clones and leaves some out. Altogether some 80,000 clones are present, approximately 86% being singletons, with the ten largest covering 20% to 25%. As for time point: blood 2 weeks post-SBRT. Documented treatment: 15 Gy SBRT to primary tumor, nephrectomy 4 weeks later. This renal cell carcinoma was of the clear cell type. The chain joins TRBV6-1 to TRBJ1-2; D might be TRBD1 (5 bases). This TCR derives from a woman aged 50 to 60 with renal cell carcinoma. The sequenced sample was blood, obtained from a patient whose treatment included radiotherapy and nephrectomy. This chain's CDR3 is CASSDRDWGYTF. In DNA form, the CDR3 reads TGTGCCAGCAGTGACAGGGACTGGGGCTACACCTTC.